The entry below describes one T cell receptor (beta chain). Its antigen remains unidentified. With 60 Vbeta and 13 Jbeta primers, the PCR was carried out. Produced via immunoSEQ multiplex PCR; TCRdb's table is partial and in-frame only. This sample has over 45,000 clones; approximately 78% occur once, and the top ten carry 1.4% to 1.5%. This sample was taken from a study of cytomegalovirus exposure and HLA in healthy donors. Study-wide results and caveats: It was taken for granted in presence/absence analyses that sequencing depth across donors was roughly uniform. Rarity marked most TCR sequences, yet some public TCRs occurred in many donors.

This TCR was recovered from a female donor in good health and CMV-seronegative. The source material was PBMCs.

CDR3 sequence: CASSLLGQNAYEQYF. CDR3 DNA sequence: TGCGCCAGCAGCTTGTTGGGGCAAAACGCCTACGAGCAGTACTTC. The chain couples TRBV5-1 to TRBJ2-7, with TRBD1 as a possible D gene (5 bases). The CDR3 has 15 residues. Deletions cut 1 base from V and 2 bases from J, with 13 bases between. Germline V gene sequence: CDR1 SGHRS, CDR2 YFSETQ.